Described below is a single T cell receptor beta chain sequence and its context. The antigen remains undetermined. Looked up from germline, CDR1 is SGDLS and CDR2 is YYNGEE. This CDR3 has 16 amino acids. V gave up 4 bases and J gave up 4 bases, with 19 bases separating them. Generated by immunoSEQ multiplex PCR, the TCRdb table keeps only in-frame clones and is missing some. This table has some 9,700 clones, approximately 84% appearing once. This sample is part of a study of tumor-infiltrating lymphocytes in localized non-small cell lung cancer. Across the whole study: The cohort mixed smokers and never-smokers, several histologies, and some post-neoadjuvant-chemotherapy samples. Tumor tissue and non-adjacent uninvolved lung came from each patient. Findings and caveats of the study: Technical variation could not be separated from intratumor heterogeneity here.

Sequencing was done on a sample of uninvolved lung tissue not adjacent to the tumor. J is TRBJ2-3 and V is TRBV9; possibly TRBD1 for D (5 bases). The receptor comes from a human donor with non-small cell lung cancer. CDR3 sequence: CASSFRSQGASDTQYF. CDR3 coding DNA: TGTGCCAGCAGCTTCAGGAGTCAAGGGGCCTCAGATACGCAGTATTTT.